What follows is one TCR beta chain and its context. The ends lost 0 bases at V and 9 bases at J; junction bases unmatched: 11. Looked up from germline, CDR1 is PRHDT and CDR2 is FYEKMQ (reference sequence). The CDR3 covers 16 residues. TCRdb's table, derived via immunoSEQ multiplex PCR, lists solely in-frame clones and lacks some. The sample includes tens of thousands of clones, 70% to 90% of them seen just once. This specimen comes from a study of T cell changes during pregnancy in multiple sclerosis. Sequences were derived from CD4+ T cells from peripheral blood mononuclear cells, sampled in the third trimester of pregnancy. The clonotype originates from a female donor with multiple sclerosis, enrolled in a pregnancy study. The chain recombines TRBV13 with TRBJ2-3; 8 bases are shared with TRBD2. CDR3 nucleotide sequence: TGTGCCAGCAGCTTAGGACTGGCGGGGGGCCAAAGGACGCAGTATTTT. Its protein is CASSLGLAGGQRTQYF.